This TCR beta chain was obtained from a study of siplizumab effects on memory and regulatory T cells. Germline CDR1 is MNHNY and CDR2 is SVGAGI (reference sequence). This CDR3 is 14 amino acids long. V shed 6 bases and J 3 bases; nucleotides not matched to a gene: 8. Here immunoSEQ multiplex PCR was the method, and the copy in TCRdb shows in-frame clones only, minus some. This sample has about 100,000 clones, with 94% found just once. This sequence originates from a human donor in good health. The rearrangement joins TRBV6-6 to TRBJ2-7; 7 nucleotides agree with TRBD1. Sequencing used non-Treg CD4+ T cells sorted from blood. The DNA for the CDR3 is TGTGCCAGCAGCCGGAACCGGGACAGCTACGAGCAGTACTTC. The encoded protein is CASSRNRDSYEQYF.